This T cell receptor (beta chain) was retrieved from a study of OX40 agonist ivuxolimab in advanced cancers. Overall study: A male proportion of around 86% was recorded, with mean age approximately 56 years and range roughly 23 to 79. About 44% of patients had received prior checkpoint inhibitor therapy. Study-wide results and caveats: Clonal expansion from baseline to week 6 occurred in both CD4+ and CD8+ T cells.

About this clone: Its antigen is unidentified.

Measured with immunoSEQ multiplex PCR; TCRdb has only the in-frame clones, and not every one. In the table there are fewer than 45,000 clones, around 87% of which are singletons. If patients had autoimmune disease history or systemic immunosuppression, they were excluded. The CDR3 is made up of 10 amino acids. V was shortened by 8 bases and J by 4 bases, with 6 bases between the two germline ends. Germline loops: CDR1 MNHNS, CDR2 SASEGT. Here the sequenced sample was CD4+ or CD8+ T cells sorted from blood, taken in a trial of the OX40 agonist ivuxolimab. The TCR originated in an adult with an advanced solid tumor such as melanoma, head and neck, liver or kidney cancer. The chain uses TRBV6-1 and TRBJ2-7, with D unclear. The CDR3 bases are TGTGCCAGCGGGTTTTACGAGCAGTACTTC. It encodes CASGFYEQYF.